Listed here are 7 T cell receptor beta chains from one sample, sequenced in a study of OX40 agonist ivuxolimab in advanced cancers. The method behind the library was the immunoSEQ multiplex PCR assay. The table comes from immuneACCESS by way of TCRdb, which keeps in-frame sequences with V and J called. Part of the clones is missing from these tables; in studies checked, under half for an unresolved V gene and the rest for unknown reasons. For this sample there are 55,000 or so clones; 88% appear just once. Of the sample, 6.9% is held by the ten largest clones. Source: CD4+ or CD8+ T cells sorted from blood, taken in a trial of the OX40 agonist ivuxolimab. Receptor source: an adult with an advanced solid tumor such as melanoma, head and neck, liver or kidney cancer.

This chain links TRBV6-5 with TRBJ1-4; no clear D gene. Trimming pared 5 bases from V and 8 bases from J, leaving 15 bases between. The CDR3 sequence is 14 residues long. Looked up from germline, CDR1 is MNHEY and CDR2 is SVGAGI. The CDR3 protein is CASSLDGVVEKLFF. CDR3 sequence (DNA): TGTGCCAGCAGTCTGGACGGAGTTGTCGAAAAACTGTTTTTT.

V usage is TRBV19 and J usage is TRBJ1-2; 9 nucleotides line up with TRBD1. CDR1 LNHDA and CDR2 SQIVND come from the germline V gene (reference sequence). V was pared by 7 bases and J by 4 bases, with 7 bases of the junction left unmatched. This CDR3 contains 14 residues. The CDR3: CASNPQGASYGYTF. CDR3 sequence (DNA): TGTGCCAGTAATCCACAGGGGGCGAGCTATGGCTACACCTTC.

This chain joins TRBV6-1 and TRBJ1-1; D is unclear. The CDR3 runs to 13 residues. Trimming shortened V by 2 bases and J by 5 bases, and 9 bases separated the two germline ends. The V gene's germline CDR1 is MNHNS and CDR2 SASEGT. The CDR3 sequence: CASSESGFTEAFF. The CDR3 nucleotides read TGTGCCAGCAGTGAATCGGGGTTTACTGAAGCTTTCTTT.

The CDR3 sequence is CASSSTTAATYEQYF. The CDR3 DNA reads TGTGCCAGCTCATCTACGACAGCCGCTACCTACGAGCAGTACTTC. The chain couples TRBV27 to TRBJ2-7, with a tentative D call TRBD1 (5 bases). The V gene lost 8 bases and the J gene lost 2 bases, with 19 bases spanning the gap. Germline values: CDR1 MNHEY, CDR2 SMNVEV (reference sequence). CDR3 length: 15 residues.

The rearrangement joins TRBV5-1 to TRBJ2-7; D is perhaps TRBD1 or TRBD2 (5 bases each). With 5 bases removed from V and 3 bases from J, the gap between germline ends came to 15 bases. CDR1 and CDR2 from the germline V gene are SGHRS and YFSETQ. The length of the CDR3 is 14 residues. CDR3 DNA: TGCGCCAGCAGTCTGCAGGGAGTTGGCTACGAGCAGTACTTC. This encodes CASSLQGVGYEQYF. Using reference TRBV5-1 and TRBJ2-7 for the parts outside the CDR3, the full variable domain is KAGVTQTPRYLIKTRGQQVTLSCSPISGHRSVSWYQQTPGQGLQFLFEYFSETQRNKGNFPGRFSGRQFSNSRSEMNVSTLELGDSALYLCASSLQGVGYEQYFGPGTRLTVT.

This chain uses TRBV5-8 with TRBJ1-5, with 7 bases fitting TRBD1. The CDR3 loop spans 16 amino acids. V dropped 4 bases and J dropped 1; count of bases not matched to a gene: 8. Germline V lookup: CDR1 SGHTS, CDR2 YDEGEE. DNA of the CDR3: TGTGCCAGCAGCCAGGGACAGCATGAGAGCAATCAGCCCCAGCATTTT. Its protein product is CASSQGQHESNQPQHF.

On this clone itself: The junction shows a germline mismatch at one end, possibly a read error. At the DNA level, this CDR3 is encoded by other sequences in the same sample as well. The rearrangement uses TRBV29-1 and TRBJ2-3, with 7 bases fitting TRBD1. Germline V CDR1 and CDR2: SQVTM, ANQGSEA. CDR3 length: 12 residues. CDR3 region: CSVVTGDWAQYF. The DNA of the CDR3 is TGCAGTGTTGTCACAGGGGATTGGGCGCAGTATTTT.